Each of the 28 T cell receptor beta chains below was sequenced from the same sample in a study of CXCR3-negative and CXCR3-positive naive CD8 T cells (dated by TCRdb to between 2017 and 2020). Sequencing relied on a NextSeq 550. The Human TCR Profiling Kit (MiLaboratory) was used to prepare UMI-labeled 5' RACE TRB cDNA libraries. TCRdb reprocessed the public reads and reports one entry per CDR3 protein sequence, without DNA. The sample's table lists a count of tens of thousands of distinct CDR3 sequences. The ten largest clones add up to around 11% of the sample. The sequencing input was memory CD8+ T cells from blood. The sample's cell subset or site label, decoded: conventional CD8+ memory T cells (TMEM), sorted as controls. The origin of the receptors is a human donor in good health. Some clones in this sample may be carry-over from other donors' samples.

The chain employs TRBV5-1 and TRBJ2-1; there is no DNA to check the TCRdb D call of TRBD1. Germline loops: CDR1 SGHRS, CDR2 YFSETQ. The CDR3 extends over 14 amino acids. Here the CDR3 reads CASSFAGAYNEQFF.

The V and J genes are TRBV28 and TRBJ1-1; as DNA is missing, the TRBD1 call by TCRdb cannot be tested. Per the germline V gene, CDR1 is MDHEN and CDR2 is SYDVKM. CDR3 length: 13 residues. The CDR3 spells CASPSREGRKAFF.

The genes are TRBV28 and TRBJ1-5; TCRdb gives TRBD1 as the D gene, but with no DNA this cannot be confirmed. The germline V gene has CDR1 MDHEN and CDR2 SYDVKM. The CDR3 runs to 14 residues. The CDR3 reads CASSFGQGNQPQHF.

This chain's CDR3 is CASSHSGQGPNNEQFF. The chain links TRBV7-6 to TRBJ2-1. The CDR3 is 16 amino acids. The germline V gene has CDR1 SGHVS and CDR2 FNYEAQ. The full variable domain, rest sourced from reference TRBV7-6 and TRBJ2-1, is GAGVSQSPRYKVTKRGQDVALRCDPISGHVSLYWYRQALGQGPEFLTYFNYEAQQDKSGLPNDRFSAERPEGSISTLTIQRTEQRDSAMYRCASSHSGQGPNNEQFFGPGTRLTVL.

CDR3 sequence: CASSYARGAPRSTDTQYF. The chain carries TRBV6-2 or TRBV6-3 and TRBJ2-3; no DNA is available, so the TRBD1 call from TCRdb remains unchecked. Germline V gene sequence: CDR1 MNHEY, CDR2 SVGEGT. The CDR3 spans 18 residues.

CDR3 residues: CASTSLSGGMETQYF. The chain has TRBV7-9 and TRBJ2-5; TCRdb selects TRBD1, and the lack of DNA leaves this call unchecked. The CDR3 totals 15 residues. CDR1 is SEHNR, CDR2 FQNEAQ, per germline (reference sequence). The full variable domain, completed using reference TRBV7-9 and TRBJ2-5, is DTGVSQNPRHKITKRGQNVTFRCDPISEHNRLYWYRQTLGQGPEFLTYFQNEAQLEKSRLLSDRFSAERPKGSFSTLEIQRTEQGDSAMYLCASTSLSGGMETQYFGPGTRLLVL.

The V call is TRBV7-7, the J call TRBJ2-5; TCRdb lists TRBD2, though no DNA is available to test this call. Germline assignment: CDR1 SSHAT and CDR2 FNYEAQ (reference sequence). This CDR3 region has 16 residues. The CDR3 protein is CASSPEERPDQETQYF. Drawing the rest from reference TRBV7-7 and TRBJ2-5, the complete variable domain is GAGVSQSPRYKVTKRGQDVTLRCDPISSHATLYWYQQALGQGPEFLTYFNYEAQPDKSGLPSDRFSAERPEGSISTLTIQRTEQRDSAMYRCASSPEERPDQETQYFGPGTRLLVL.

This chain connects TRBV6-2 or TRBV6-3 to TRBJ1-1; the D call from TCRdb, TRBD1, cannot be confirmed without DNA. Germline values: CDR1 MNHEY, CDR2 SVGEGT. The CDR3 runs 14 residues. The CDR3 here is CASSYDSMNTEAFF.

The chain is built from TRBV2 and TRBJ2-7; TCRdb reports TRBD1, a call that lacks DNA to check it against. Germline CDR1 is SNHLY and CDR2 is FYNNEI. This CDR3 contains 14 residues. CDR3 amino acids: CASSENTGSNEQYF.

This chain uses TRBV7-8 with TRBJ1-1; lacking DNA, the TRBD1 call made by TCRdb goes unchecked. Germline V gives CDR1 SGHVS, CDR2 FQNEAQ. The CDR3 covers 16 residues. CDR3 amino acids: CASSSAPGGLNTEAFF.

J is TRBJ1-1 and V is TRBV5-6; TCRdb's D call, TRBD1, is unchecked because there is no DNA. Germline CDR1 reads SGHDT; CDR2 reads YYEEEE. This CDR3 has 14 residues. This CDR3 reads CASSPGHGNTEAFF.

The chain has TRBV5-1 and TRBJ2-3; the TCRdb call, TRBD1, lacks DNA for checking. The CDR3 is 15 amino acids. The germline V gene encodes CDR1 SGHRS and CDR2 YFSETQ. CDR3 residues: CASSTGQASGDTQYF.

The chain combines TRBV29-1 with TRBJ1-2; TCRdb returns TRBD1, unconfirmable since there is no DNA. CDR1 and CDR2 from the germline V gene are SQVTM and ANQGSEA. CDR3 length: 13 residues. CDR3 region: CSVRDRSDYGYTF.

The V gene is TRBV20-1, the J gene TRBJ1-5; TCRdb gives TRBD1 as the D gene, but with no DNA this cannot be confirmed. This CDR3 has 15 amino acids. Germline CDR1 is DFQATT and CDR2 is SNEGSKA (reference sequence). This chain's CDR3 is CSARSQGDSNQPQHF.

This chain connects TRBV9 to TRBJ2-1; lacking DNA, the TRBD2 call made by TCRdb goes unchecked. Germline V CDR1 and CDR2: SGDLS, YYNGEE. CDR3 length: 16 residues. CDR3 in amino acids: CASSVTAGSSYNEQFF.

The rearrangement joins TRBV4-1 to TRBJ1-2; TCRdb names TRBD1, which stays unverified in the absence of DNA. Germline V lookup: CDR1 MGHRA, CDR2 YSYEKL. The CDR3 covers 13 residues. CDR3: CATSGQGIHGYTF.

The chain recombines TRBV5-1 with TRBJ2-3; TCRdb proposes TRBD2, but this gene call is untestable without DNA. This CDR3 spans 16 amino acids. Germline V gives CDR1 SGHRS, CDR2 YFSETQ. This chain's CDR3 is CASSLEASEGQDTQYF.

This chain links TRBV14 with TRBJ1-1; TCRdb names TRBD1, which stays unverified in the absence of DNA. The germline gives CDR1 SGHDN, CDR2 FVKESK. The CDR3 sequence is 13 residues long. CDR3 in amino acids: CASSQRDSAEAFF.

This chain uses TRBV29-1 with TRBJ1-5; TCRdb's D call, TRBD1, is unchecked because there is no DNA. Germline V gene data show CDR1 as SQVTM and CDR2 as ANQGSEA. This CDR3 has 14 amino acids. CDR3 in amino acids: CSVEGDSSNQPQHF.

The rearrangement joins TRBV25-1 to TRBJ1-5; TCRdb's assignment of TRBD1 cannot be checked, as there is no DNA. The CDR3 totals 17 residues. Germline-derived CDR1 and CDR2 are MGHDK and SYGVNS. CDR3 residues: CASRGHGGDGGNQPQHF.

The chain links TRBV12-3 or TRBV12-4 to TRBJ1-3. CDR3 length: 16 amino acids. The CDR3 loop reads CASSLGPDISGNTIYF.

The chain uses TRBV6-5 and TRBJ2-1; TCRdb lists TRBD2, though no DNA is available to test this call. This CDR3 comprises 17 residues. The germline V gene encodes CDR1 MNHEY and CDR2 SVGAGI. CDR3 loop: CASSSGTAGEFANEQFF.

The gene calls are TRBV7-6 and TRBJ2-1; TCRdb designates TRBD1, a call that cannot be tested without DNA. From germline, CDR1 is SGHVS and CDR2 FNYEAQ. This CDR3 spans 20 amino acids. CDR3: CASSPSNWGGADGTYNEQFF.

The chain carries TRBV6-2 or TRBV6-3 and TRBJ2-1. Germline CDR1 and CDR2: MNHEY and SVGEGT. The CDR3 spans 15 residues. The CDR3 region is CASSYGVGSYNEQFF.

V usage is TRBV11-2 and J usage is TRBJ2-5; lacking DNA, the TRBD1 call made by TCRdb goes unchecked. The CDR3 loop spans 13 amino acids. Per germline, CDR1 SGHAT and CDR2 FQNNGV. CDR3 amino acids: CASSLVGGETQYF.

J is TRBJ1-6 and V is TRBV20-1. CDR3 length: 13 amino acids. From germline, CDR1 is DFQATT and CDR2 SNEGSKA (reference sequence). The CDR3 here is CSASGPDASPLHF.

The chain combines TRBV7-9 with TRBJ1-3. The CDR3 extends over 14 amino acids. Germline V gene sequence: CDR1 SEHNR, CDR2 FQNEAQ (reference sequence). The CDR3 is CASSSKSSGNTIYF. Variable domain in full (rest from reference TRBV7-9 and TRBJ1-3): DTGVSQNPRHKITKRGQNVTFRCDPISEHNRLYWYRQTLGQGPEFLTYFQNEAQLEKSRLLSDRFSAERPKGSFSTLEIQRTEQGDSAMYLCASSSKSSGNTIYFGEGSWLTVV.

The V and J genes are TRBV29-1 and TRBJ1-2; TCRdb picks TRBD1, but there is no DNA to check that call. From germline, CDR1 is SQVTM and CDR2 ANQGSEA. This CDR3 contains 12 residues. The CDR3 region is CSVPVGESSYTF.